Each of the 17 T cell receptor beta chains below was sequenced from the same sample in a study of OX40 agonist ivuxolimab in advanced cancers. Method: immunoSEQ multiplex PCR; TCRdb's copy keeps in-frame clones and lacks some. This sample has some 63,000 clones, with around 93% found just once. The material was CD4+ or CD8+ T cells sorted from blood, obtained in a trial of the OX40 agonist ivuxolimab. The source of these receptors is an adult with an advanced solid tumor such as melanoma, head and neck, liver or kidney cancer.

The gene calls are TRBV9 and TRBJ2-2, with D unresolved. This CDR3 region has 17 residues. CDR1 is SGDLS and CDR2 is YYNGEE in the germline V gene. V lost 4 bases, J lost 0 bases, and 16 bases lay in between. The CDR3 DNA is TGTGCCAGCAGCCCACTTAGTGAGGTCGCGAACACCGGGGAGCTGTTTTTT. It translates to CASSPLSEVANTGELFF.

The V call is TRBV5-4, the J call TRBJ1-3, with D hard to call. The germline V gene has CDR1 SGHNT and CDR2 YYREEE (reference sequence). The CDR3 contains 14 residues. V was pared by 0 bases and J by 1 base, with 5 bases between. DNA of the CDR3: TGTGCCAGCAGCTTGGGCAGATCTGGAAACACCATATATTTT. Residues: CASSLGRSGNTIYF.

J is TRBJ2-7 and V is TRBV11-2; the D is unclear. V was clipped by 3 bases and J by 4 bases, with 10 bases between them. The CDR3 runs 13 residues. Per the germline V gene, CDR1 is SGHAT and CDR2 is FQNNGV. The CDR3, as DNA: TGTGCCAGCAGCTTCTACAGTGCTTACGAGCAGTACTTC. It translates to CASSFYSAYEQYF.

The chain joins TRBV5-1 to TRBJ2-1, with 10 bases that match TRBD2. Germline assignment: CDR1 SGHRS and CDR2 YFSETQ. The CDR3 contains 17 residues. The J segment lost 7 bases and the V segment lost 0 bases, leaving 10 bases of the junction unmatched. CDR3 nucleotide sequence: TGCGCCAGCAGCTTGGCGGGGCTAGCGGGAGCAAGAAATGAGCAGTTCTTC. The encoded protein is CASSLAGLAGARNEQFF.

This clone has only a few counts. V gene TRBV7-9 combines with J gene TRBJ1-1; 8 bases agree with TRBD1. In germline, CDR1 is SEHNR, CDR2 FQNEAQ (reference sequence). This CDR3 is built from 15 residues. With 1 base clipped from V and 0 bases from J, the junction kept 1 base outside the gene matches. In nucleotides, the CDR3 is TGTGCCAGCAGCTTAGGACAGGGGATGAACACTGAAGCTTTCTTT. Residues: CASSLGQGMNTEAFF.

This chain uses TRBV6-5 with TRBJ2-7, with D tentatively TRBD2 (6 bases). CDR3 size: 14 residues. Trimming shortened V by 4 bases and J by 3 bases, and 13 bases separated the two germline ends. Germline CDR1 and CDR2: MNHEY and SVGAGI. CDR3 nucleotides: TGTGCCAGCAGTTCCTCCGGGGGAGTCTACGAGCAGTACTTC. It translates to CASSSSGGVYEQYF.

This chain connects TRBV9 to TRBJ2-7; 8 bases line up with TRBD2. The CDR3 covers 15 residues. Germline V gives CDR1 SGDLS, CDR2 YYNGEE. After removal of 3 bases from V and 7 bases from J, the junction contained 12 bases not matched to a gene. The CDR3 nucleotides are TGTGCCAGCAGCGCCCCGGCGGGGGGAGGGAGGGAGCAGTACTTC. Translation gives CASSAPAGGGREQYF.

This clone has just one count. This chain joins TRBV5-1 and TRBJ2-1, with TRBD2 matching 12 bases. J lost 5 bases, V lost 5 bases, and 8 bases had no gene match. The CDR3 runs to 16 residues. Germline V gene lookup returns CDR1 SGHRS and CDR2 YFSETQ. CDR3 bases: TGCGCCAGCAGGATCGGCAGGACTAGCGGGAACAATGAGCAGTTCTTC. Its translation is CASRIGRTSGNNEQFF. The full variable domain, its missing parts supplied by reference TRBV5-1 and TRBJ2-1, is KAGVTQTPRYLIKTRGQQVTLSCSPISGHRSVSWYQQTPGQGLQFLFEYFSETQRNKGNFPGRFSGRQFSNSRSEMNVSTLELGDSALYLCASRIGRTSGNNEQFFGPGTRLTVL.

The rearrangement links TRBV27 to TRBJ2-7; 8 bases are shared with TRBD2. The V and J ends lost 0 bases and 6 bases, in that order; junction bases with no gene match: 10. The CDR3 has 16 residues. The germline V gene has CDR1 MNHEY and CDR2 SMNVEV (reference sequence). CDR3 amino acids: CASSLSPGGSGGEQYF. DNA of the CDR3: TGTGCCAGCAGTTTATCCCCCGGGGGGAGCGGGGGCGAGCAGTACTTC.

This clone was seen once. This chain uses TRBV5-1 with TRBJ2-7; D gene unclear. Per germline, CDR1 SGHRS and CDR2 YFSETQ. V was cut by 3 bases and J by 5 bases, with 9 bases left in between. The CDR3 is made up of 12 amino acids. DNA of the CDR3: TGCGCCAGCAGCTCCGCCAGGAACGAGCAGTACTTC. This gives the protein CASSSARNEQYF.

The J gene is TRBJ2-7, the V gene TRBV9, with D tentatively TRBD2 (6 bases). Germline CDR1 is SGDLS and CDR2 is YYNGEE. The CDR3 is 16 residues long. The V end was cut by 0 bases, the J end by 0 bases, with 13 bases between. In DNA, the CDR3 is TGTGCCAGCAGCGTAGGGGCTAGCGACAGCTCCTACGAGCAGTACTTC. It encodes CASSVGASDSSYEQYF.

The V call is TRBV11-3, the J call TRBJ2-3; D gene unclear. Germline lookup yields CDR1 SGHNT and CDR2 YENEEA. The CDR3 is made up of 13 amino acids. V was clipped by 0 bases and J by 2 bases, with 3 bases between them. As DNA, the CDR3 is TGTGCCAGCAGCTTAGAGTTCACAGATACGCAGTATTTT. Protein sequence: CASSLEFTDTQYF.

J is TRBJ1-6 and V is TRBV4-3; TRBD1 matches at 9 bases. Germline-derived CDR1 and CDR2 are LGHNA and YSLEER. V gave up 1 base and J gave up 14 bases; unmatched junction bases: 6. CDR3 length: 14 amino acids. The chain's CDR3 is CASSQGDRVRALHF. In DNA, the CDR3 is TGCGCCAGCAGCCAAGGGGACAGGGTCCGGGCCCTCCACTTT.

V is TRBV10-3 and J is TRBJ2-3; 7 nucleotides line up with TRBD2. After removal of 3 bases from V and 2 bases from J, the junction contained 8 bases not matched to a gene. The V gene's germline CDR1 is ENHRY and CDR2 SYGVKD. This CDR3 region has 16 residues. In DNA, the CDR3 is TGTGCCATCAGTGAAGGAGGGCTAGCGGTCACAGATACGCAGTATTTT. Translation gives CAISEGGLAVTDTQYF.

This rearrangement joins TRBV5-4 to TRBJ2-1; D could derive from TRBD1 or TRBD2 (5 bases each). The CDR3 has 13 amino acids. Germline V gene lookup returns CDR1 SGHNT and CDR2 YYREEE (reference sequence). V lost 1 base and J 9 bases, leaving 11 bases between the germline ends. In DNA, the CDR3 is TGTGCCAGCAGCTTGAGGGGCGAGGGTGAGCAGTTCTTC. Encoded protein: CASSLRGEGEQFF. Looking up the rest from reference TRBV5-4 and TRBJ2-1 gives the full variable domain: ETGVTQSPTHLIKTRGQQVTLRCSSQSGHNTVSWYQQALGQGPQFIFQYYREEENGRGNFPPRFSGLQFPNYSSELNVNALELDDSALYLCASSLRGEGEQFFGPGTRLTVL.

The chain employs TRBV6-5 and TRBJ2-7, with D possibly TRBD2 on 6 matching bases. Per germline, CDR1 MNHEY and CDR2 SVGAGI. Trimming stripped 0 bases from V and 0 bases from J, with 9 bases between. There are 15 residues in the CDR3. The CDR3 reads CASSYSGSYSYEQYF. The DNA of the CDR3 is TGTGCCAGCAGTTACTCCGGGAGTTACTCCTACGAGCAGTACTTC.

This rearrangement joins TRBV27 to TRBJ2-4; 11 bases map to TRBD2. CDR1 and CDR2 from the germline V gene are MNHEY and SMNVEV (reference sequence). This CDR3 spans 15 amino acids. J gave up 5 bases and V 6 bases, and 6 bases lay outside the gene matches. CDR3 coding DNA: TGTGCCAGCAGCTCAGGGACTAGCGGACAAAACATTCAGTACTTC. This sequence encodes CASSSGTSGQNIQYF.